The following is a T cell receptor beta chain sequence with its context. Time point denoted: newly diagnosed GD, antithyroid drugs for less than 3 months. There was RNA extracted from PBMCs, and the TCR library was made from it. Germline V gives CDR1 LNHDA, CDR2 SQIVND (reference sequence). V was shortened by 6 bases and J by 1 base, with 12 bases between the two germline ends. The CDR3 is 15 amino acids. The entry originates in a study of regulatory T cells in long-lasting Graves disease. Construction of the TCR beta libraries employed iRepertoire HTBI primers in conjunction with Arm-PCR of CDR3 regions. In the source study's methods: Sample data revealed fewer than 70 TRBV and about 15 TRBJ segments. TCRdb redid the calling of the multiplex PCR reads with MiXCR, one entry per CDR3 protein. The V and J calls and clone size come from TCRdb's table, not from the authors' own analysis. The table has fewer than 350,000 distinct CDR3 sequences, 15% to 20% seen once.

The clonotype originates from a female donor with Graves disease. This sample comprised peripheral blood mononuclear cells (PBMCs), obtained at new diagnosis, from a patient treated with antithyroid drugs. The chain is built from TRBV19 and TRBJ2-2; a possible D gene is TRBD1 (6 bases). CDR3 in DNA: TGTGCCAGTAGCCAAACCAGGGGGAACACCGGGGAGCTGTTTTTT. Protein product: CASSQTRGNTGELFF.